The clone carrying this T cell receptor (beta chain) was observed a few times. Its antigen remains unidentified. TCRbeta library preparation incorporated unique molecular identifiers. MiXCR, run by TCRdb on the PCR reads, gives a single entry per CDR3 protein. This sample has tens of thousands of distinct CDR3 sequences; around 18% occur once, and the top ten carry approximately 55%. The sample is drawn from a study of T-cell reconstitution after alpha-beta-depleted transplantation in children. Study conclusions and caveats: Fresh T-cell production supplied most of the T-cell counts and diversity seen one year after transplant. It was reported that alpha-beta T cells came from several hundred expanded graft clones (about two months after transplant).

The TCR comes from a male patient aged 2 to 9 who had a stem cell transplant for acute lymphoblastic leukemia, so the T cells may come from the graft donor. The material was PBMCs, mostly from graft donor cells, obtained 360 days after TCRalphabeta/CD19-depleted stem cell transplant.

CDR3 nucleotides: TGCGCCAGCAGCCAAGCCCCCCGACTAGCGGGAGGGCCGCGCACCGGGGAGCTGTTTTTT. As protein: CASSQAPRLAGGPRTGELFF. This rearrangement joins TRBV4-1 to TRBJ2-2; 14 nucleotides match TRBD2. This CDR3 has 20 residues. V shed 1 base, J shed 4 bases, and the junction held 11 bases outside the gene matches. The germline V gene encodes CDR1 MGHRA and CDR2 YSYEKL.